Listed here is a single T cell receptor (beta chain). This sample was included in a study of control samples from healthy donors and cancer patients. Assay used: immunoSEQ multiplex PCR; TCRdb lists only in-frame clones, some missing. The sample yields 150,000 to 200,000 clones, of which the top ten take up roughly 2%. The length of the CDR3 is 17 residues. Germline V gives CDR1 SGHAT, CDR2 FQNNGV. The trim removed 3 bases at V and 4 bases at J, leaving 10 bases unmatched. V and J are TRBV11-2 and TRBJ2-3, with 10 positions matching TRBD2. The sequencing sample was made of blood. The clonotype was recovered from a woman aged 25 to 39 in good health. Here the CDR3 reads CASSLTIAGGGPDTQYF. The CDR3 nucleotides read TGTGCCAGCAGCTTGACCATAGCGGGGGGCGGCCCAGATACGCAGTATTTT.